This T cell receptor (beta chain) was recorded in a study of a mutant IDH1 vaccine in newly diagnosed glioma. The repertoire was sequenced with immunoSEQ multiplex PCR; TCRdb's copy has only in-frame clones and lacks some. The sample has about 32,000 clones; around three quarters are singletons. Turning to this clone: The target antigen is unknown.

Germline CDR1 SGHTA, CDR2 FQGNSA. Trimming took off 1 base at V and 4 bases at J, with 19 bases between the two ends. This CDR3 region has 17 residues. Time point reported: week 35, safety follow-up. Topical imiquimod was applied with each vaccine dose, which held 300 ug of mutant IDH1 20-mer peptide. V usage is TRBV7-2 and J usage is TRBJ1-1; D gene uncertain. The receptor comes from a woman in her 30s with glioma. Some clones in this sample may be carry-over from other donors' samples. This material consisted of PBMCs, taken from a glioma patient whose treatment included an IDH1 peptide vaccine. The CDR3 protein is CASSLDTASRLGTEAFF. Here the CDR3 DNA reads TGTGCCAGCAGCTTAGATACGGCTAGCAGGCTGGGCACTGAAGCTTTCTTT. The variable domain in full, with the rest retrieved from reference TRBV7-2 and TRBJ1-1, is GAGVSQSPSNKVTEKGKDVELRCDPISGHTALYWYRQSLGQGLEFLIYFQGNSAPDKSGLPSDRFSAERTGGSVSTLTIQRTQQEDSAVYLCASSLDTASRLGTEAFFGQGTRLTVV.